This T cell receptor beta chain is from a study of cytomegalovirus exposure and HLA in healthy donors. Study-level findings and limits: DRB1 had the most TCR associations and HLA-C the fewest, a later analysis found, with rates varying by HLA locus. It was confirmed in vitro that a few of the CMV-associated chains were specific for CMV antigens. Donor immune exposure was known only as CMV serostatus.

Deletions cut 9 bases from V and 1 base from J, with 15 bases between. CDR1 KGHSH and CDR2 LQKENI come from the germline V gene. The CDR3 covers 14 residues. Note on this clone: No antigen is known for it.

The PCR contained 60 Vbeta and 13 Jbeta primers. The data were produced by immunoSEQ multiplex PCR, yet TCRdb's version contains in-frame clones alone and is incomplete. Of some 250,000 clones listed, 82% were seen once; the top ten hold roughly 5%. V and J are TRBV18 and TRBJ2-5, with D perhaps matching TRBD1 (6 bases). The origin of this receptor is a woman aged 40 to 50 in good health and CMV-seropositive. The sample taken for sequencing was PBMCs. The CDR3 is CASQTDRSQETQYF. In DNA form, the CDR3 reads TGTGCCAGTCAAACAGACAGGAGCCAAGAGACCCAGTACTTC.